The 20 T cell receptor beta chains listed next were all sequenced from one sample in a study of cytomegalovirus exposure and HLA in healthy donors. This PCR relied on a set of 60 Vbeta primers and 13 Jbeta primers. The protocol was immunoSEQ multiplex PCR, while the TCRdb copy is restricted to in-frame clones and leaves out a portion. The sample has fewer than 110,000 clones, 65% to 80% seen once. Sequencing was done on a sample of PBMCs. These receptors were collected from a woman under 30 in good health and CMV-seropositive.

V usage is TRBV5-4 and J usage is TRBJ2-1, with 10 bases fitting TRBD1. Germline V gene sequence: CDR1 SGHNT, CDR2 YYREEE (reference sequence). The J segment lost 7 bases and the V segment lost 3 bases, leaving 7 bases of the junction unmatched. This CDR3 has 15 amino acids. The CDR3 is CASSSRDRGINEQFF. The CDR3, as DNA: TGTGCCAGCAGCTCCCGGGACAGGGGAATAAATGAGCAGTTCTTC. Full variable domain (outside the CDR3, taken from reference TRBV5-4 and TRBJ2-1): ETGVTQSPTHLIKTRGQQVTLRCSSQSGHNTVSWYQQALGQGPQFIFQYYREEENGRGNFPPRFSGLQFPNYSSELNVNALELDDSALYLCASSSRDRGINEQFFGPGTRLTVL.

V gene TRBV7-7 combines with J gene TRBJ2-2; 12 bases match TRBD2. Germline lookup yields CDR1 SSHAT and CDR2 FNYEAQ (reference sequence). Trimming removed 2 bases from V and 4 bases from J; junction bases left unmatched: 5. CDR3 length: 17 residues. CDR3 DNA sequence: TGTGCCAGCAGCTTACTAGCGGGGGGGCCGGGCACCGGGGAGCTGTTTTTT. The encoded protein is CASSLLAGGPGTGELFF.

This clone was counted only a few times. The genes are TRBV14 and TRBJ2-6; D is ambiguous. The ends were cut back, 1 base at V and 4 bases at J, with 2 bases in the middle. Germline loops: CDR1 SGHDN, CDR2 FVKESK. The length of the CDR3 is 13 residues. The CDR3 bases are TGTGCCAGCAGCCAAGCGGGGGCCAACGTCCTGACTTTC. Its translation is CASSQAGANVLTF.

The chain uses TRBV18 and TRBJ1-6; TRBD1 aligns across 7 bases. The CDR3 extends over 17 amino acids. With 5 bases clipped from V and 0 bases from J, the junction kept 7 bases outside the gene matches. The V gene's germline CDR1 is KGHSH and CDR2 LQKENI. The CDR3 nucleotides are TGTGCCAGCTCATATGACAGGGTGAGCTCCTATAATTCACCCCTCCACTTT. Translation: CASSYDRVSSYNSPLHF.

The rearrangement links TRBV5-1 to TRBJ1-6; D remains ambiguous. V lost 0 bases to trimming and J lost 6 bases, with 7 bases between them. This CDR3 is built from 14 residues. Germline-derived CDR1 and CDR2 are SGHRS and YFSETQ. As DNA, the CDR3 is TGCGCCAGCAGCTTGGGACTGACTAATTCACCCCTCCACTTT. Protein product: CASSLGLTNSPLHF. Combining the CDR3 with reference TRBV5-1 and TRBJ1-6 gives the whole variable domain KAGVTQTPRYLIKTRGQQVTLSCSPISGHRSVSWYQQTPGQGLQFLFEYFSETQRNKGNFPGRFSGRQFSNSRSEMNVSTLELGDSALYLCASSLGLTNSPLHFGNGTRLTVT.

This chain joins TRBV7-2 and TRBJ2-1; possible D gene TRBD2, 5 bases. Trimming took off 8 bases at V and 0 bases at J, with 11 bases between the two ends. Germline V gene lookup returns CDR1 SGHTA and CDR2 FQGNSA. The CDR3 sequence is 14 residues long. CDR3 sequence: CASGTLDSYNEQFF. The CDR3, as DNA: TGTGCCAGCGGCACACTAGACTCCTACAATGAGCAGTTCTTC.

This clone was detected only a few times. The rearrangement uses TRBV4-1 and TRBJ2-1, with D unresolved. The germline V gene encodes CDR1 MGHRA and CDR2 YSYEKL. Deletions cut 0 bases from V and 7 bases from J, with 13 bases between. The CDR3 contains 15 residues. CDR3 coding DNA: TGCGCCAGCAGCCAAGAACCCACCCTAATGAATGAGCAGTTCTTC. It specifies CASSQEPTLMNEQFF.

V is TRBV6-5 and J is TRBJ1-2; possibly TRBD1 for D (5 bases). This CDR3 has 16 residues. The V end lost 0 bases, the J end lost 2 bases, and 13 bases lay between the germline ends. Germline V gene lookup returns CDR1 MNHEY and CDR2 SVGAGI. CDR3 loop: CASSYSPQVRNYGYTF. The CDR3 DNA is TGTGCCAGCAGTTACTCTCCACAGGTCCGGAACTATGGCTACACCTTC.

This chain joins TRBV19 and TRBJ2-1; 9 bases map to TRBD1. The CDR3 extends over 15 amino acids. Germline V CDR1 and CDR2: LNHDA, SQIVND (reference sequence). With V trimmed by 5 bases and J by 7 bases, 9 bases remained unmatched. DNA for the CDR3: TGTGCCAGTAGTTCCGGGACAGGGATGGGAAATGAGCAGTTCTTC. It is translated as CASSSGTGMGNEQFF. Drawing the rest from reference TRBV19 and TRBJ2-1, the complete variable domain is DGGITQSPKYLFRKEGQNVTLSCEQNLNHDAMYWYRQDPGQGLRLIYYSQIVNDFQKGDIAEGYSVSREKKESFPLTVTSAQKNPTAFYLCASSSGTGMGNEQFFGPGTRLTVL.

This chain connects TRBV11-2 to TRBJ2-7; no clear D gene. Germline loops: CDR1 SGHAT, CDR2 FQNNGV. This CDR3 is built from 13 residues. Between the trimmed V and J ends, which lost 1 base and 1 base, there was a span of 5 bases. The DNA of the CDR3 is TGTGCCAGCAGCTTAGCAGGTTCCTACGAGCAGTACTTC. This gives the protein CASSLAGSYEQYF.

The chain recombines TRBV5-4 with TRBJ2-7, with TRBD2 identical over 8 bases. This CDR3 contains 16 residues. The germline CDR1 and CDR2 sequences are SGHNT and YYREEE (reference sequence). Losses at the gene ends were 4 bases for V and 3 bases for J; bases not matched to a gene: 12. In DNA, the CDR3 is TGTGCCAGCAGCCCGGAACCCGGGACTAGTCTCTACGAGCAGTACTTC. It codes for CASSPEPGTSLYEQYF.

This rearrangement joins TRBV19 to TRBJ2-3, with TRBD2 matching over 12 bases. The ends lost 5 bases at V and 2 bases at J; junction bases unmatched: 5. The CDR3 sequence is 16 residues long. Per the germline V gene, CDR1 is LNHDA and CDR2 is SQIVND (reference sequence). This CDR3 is CASSGRLAGVTDTQYF. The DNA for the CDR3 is TGTGCCAGTAGTGGACGACTAGCGGGGGTCACAGATACGCAGTATTTT.

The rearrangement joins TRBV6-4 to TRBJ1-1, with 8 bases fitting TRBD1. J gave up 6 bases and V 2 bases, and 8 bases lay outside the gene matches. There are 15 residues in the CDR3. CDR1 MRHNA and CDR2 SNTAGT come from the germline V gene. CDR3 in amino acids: CASSDRTGPGAEAFF. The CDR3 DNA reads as TGTGCCAGCAGTGACCGGACAGGGCCCGGGGCTGAAGCTTTCTTT.

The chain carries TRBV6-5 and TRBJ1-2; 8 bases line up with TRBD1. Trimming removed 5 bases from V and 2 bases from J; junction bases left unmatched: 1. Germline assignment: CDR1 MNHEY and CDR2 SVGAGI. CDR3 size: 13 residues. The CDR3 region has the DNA TGTGCCAGCAGTCGGGACAGGAACTATGGCTACACCTTC. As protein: CASSRDRNYGYTF.

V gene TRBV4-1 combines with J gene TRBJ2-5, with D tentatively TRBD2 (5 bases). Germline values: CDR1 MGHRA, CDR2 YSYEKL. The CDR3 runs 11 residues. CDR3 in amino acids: CAPLLAEAQYF. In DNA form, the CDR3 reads TGCGCGCCGCTCCTAGCTGAGGCCCAGTACTTC.

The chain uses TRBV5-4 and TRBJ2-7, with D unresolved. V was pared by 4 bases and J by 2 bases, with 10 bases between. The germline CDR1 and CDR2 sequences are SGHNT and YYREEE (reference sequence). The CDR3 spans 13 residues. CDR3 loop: CASSPNGAYEQYF. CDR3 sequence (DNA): TGTGCCAGCAGCCCAAACGGTGCCTACGAGCAGTACTTC.

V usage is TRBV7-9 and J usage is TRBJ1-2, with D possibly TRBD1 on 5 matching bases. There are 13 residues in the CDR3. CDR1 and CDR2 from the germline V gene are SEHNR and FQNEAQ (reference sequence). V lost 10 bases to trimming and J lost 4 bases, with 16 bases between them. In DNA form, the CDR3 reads TGTGCCACCGGCCCGGGGGGAGTCTATGGCTACACCTTC. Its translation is CATGPGGVYGYTF.

The CDR3 is CASSSGLAYEQYF. The CDR3 DNA reads TGTGCCAGCAGCTCGGGACTGGCCTACGAGCAGTACTTC. This chain links TRBV11-1 with TRBJ2-7; D perhaps matches TRBD2 (6 bases). This CDR3 comprises 13 residues. V was shortened by 4 bases and J by 2 bases, with 9 bases between the two germline ends. In germline, CDR1 is SGHAT, CDR2 FQDESV (reference sequence).

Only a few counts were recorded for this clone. The CDR3 here is CASSITGTDFYEQYF. In nucleotides, the CDR3 is TGTGCCAGCAGTATCACCGGGACAGACTTCTACGAGCAGTACTTC. V and J are TRBV6-5 and TRBJ2-7; 7 nucleotides agree with TRBD1. V lost 5 bases to trimming and J lost 3 bases; unmatched junction nucleotides: 10. The CDR3 length is 15 residues. Germline V gives CDR1 MNHEY, CDR2 SVGAGI.

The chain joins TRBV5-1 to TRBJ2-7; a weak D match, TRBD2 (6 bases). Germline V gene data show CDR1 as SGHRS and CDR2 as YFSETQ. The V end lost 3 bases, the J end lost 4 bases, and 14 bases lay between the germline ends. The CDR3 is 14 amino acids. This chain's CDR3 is CASSWSPGGYEQYF. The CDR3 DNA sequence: TGCGCCAGCAGCTGGAGCCCTGGGGGGTACGAGCAGTACTTC.